A selection of T cell receptor beta chains follows, all from one sample in a study of shared clonotypes between healthy human individuals. Some clones are missing from TCRdb's copy, which holds only in-frame ones; the method was immunoSEQ multiplex PCR. This table has 950,000 to 1,100,000 clones, 65% to 75% appearing once. The sample comprised memory CD4+ T cells sorted from blood. These receptors came from a man in his late teens or twenties in good health. Both conserved end residues are trimmed from each CDR3. Each record gives: J gene, V gene, CDR3 protein.

TRBJ1-5 | TRBV27 | ASNPGTSASNQPQH
TRBJ1-2 | TRBV19 | ASNLQGGNYGYT
TRBJ2-3 | TRBV19 | ASSSHGGATDTQY
TRBJ2-3 | TRBV7-8 | ASSFFLDADTQY
TRBJ2-3 | TRBV11-2 | ASSPSALTGRLAPDTQY
TRBJ2-7 | TRBV2 | ASKKEQGISYEQY
TRBJ1-3 | TRBV6-5 | ASQDSGNTIY
TRBJ2-1 | TRBV5-8 | ASRFRDRGFYTEQF
TRBJ2-7 | TRBV7-9 | ASSRRTSGVYEQY
TRBJ1-1 | TRBV29-1 | SVVVTANTEAF
TRBJ1-1 | TRBV28 | ASSLPMAGNTEAF
TRBJ2-7 | TRBV30 | AWRGQGHEQY
TRBJ1-2 | TRBV19 | ASSPTGGGYGYT
TRBJ2-3 | TRBV28 | ASSFDGGTDTQY
TRBJ2-7 | TRBV13 | ASSLLGQGFYEQY
TRBJ2-2 | TRBV25-1 | ASSFGSLNTGELF
TRBJ1-2 | TRBV20-1 | SASGDHGYT
TRBJ1-1 | TRBV28 | ASSWGRGGTEAF
TRBJ2-3 | TRBV30 | AWSSGEPPDTQY
TRBJ2-1 | TRBV7-9 | ASSRWIAGGLDEQF
TRBJ2-7 | TRBV18 | ASSPPWDRGGEY
TRBJ2-1 | TRBV7-8 | ASSGGTSGSNEQF
TRBJ2-1 | TRBV6-1 | ASSDWSSGSKLEF
TRBJ2-3 | TRBV19 | ASGQGASDTQY
TRBJ2-3 | TRBV2 | ASSADRGRTDTQY
TRBJ1-4 | TRBV18 | ASSPGQGEEKLF
TRBJ2-2 | TRBV19 | ASSFEGQKNTGELF
TRBJ1-1 | TRBV7-9 | ASSRGSEAF
TRBJ1-3 | TRBV30 | AWRVGLGTGGNTIY
TRBJ1-1 | TRBV7-6 | ASSTGTGKENTEAF
TRBJ2-5 | TRBV21-1 | ASTGHPQETQY
TRBJ2-5 | TRBV28 | ASSLPGGRETQY
TRBJ2-7 | TRBV5-1 | ASSRGQVYEQY
TRBJ2-3 | TRBV13 | ASSSLGAGGAGRTDTQY
TRBJ2-7 | TRBV27 | ASSIDRGYEQY
TRBJ2-7 | TRBV28 | ASLNRARSSYEQY
TRBJ2-2 | TRBV30 | ACGRQFTGELF
TRBJ1-5 | TRBV6-5 | ASSGGGNQPQH
TRBJ2-2 | TRBV11-3 | ASSLFSGGDTGELF
TRBJ1-5 | TRBV1 | TSSRWGIYQPQH
TRBJ2-4 | TRBV16 | ASSPPGQRAKNIQY
TRBJ1-5 | TRBV2 | ASSDGQGQPQH
TRBJ2-1 | TRBV30 | AWSLGGNYNEQF
TRBJ2-3 | TRBV5-6 | ASSWRTSGYTDTQY
TRBJ1-5 | TRBV7-2 | ASSSEGQGVNQPQH